This T cell receptor (beta chain) was recorded in a study of molecular identifiers for immune sequencing clone quantification listed by TCRdb under 2018. For the study in its entirety: In a replicate experiment, RNA from around 20,000 or 100,000 naive CD8 T cells was split into five aliquots, four of which were sequenced. CD8 T cells were used in a methods study to benchmark molecular-identifier clustering-based TCR repertoire sequencing (MIDCIRS) and TCR RNA copy counting. Study-wide conclusions, independent of this receptor: Highly expanded clone sizes could be underestimated because identical TCR molecules may share a barcode. Without barcode sub-clustering, chimeric consensus sequences inflated TCR diversity; chimeras reached as high as 47%. The naive libraries included spiked-in Jurkat TCR RNA (about ten copies' worth), and this RNA is not part of the donor repertoire. Modeling indicated roughly 3.3 TCR RNA copies recovered per cell, compared with about 10 by digital PCR, which implies a capture efficiency of approximately 30%. Spiked-in Jurkat TCR RNA equivalent to a single cell was reported to be detectable even among more than 900,000 naive CD8 T cells. In CMV-specific effector cells, clones with more than 20 RNA copies accounted for over 97% of molecules, whereas in naive cells such clones accounted for under 1%.

Libraries of naive CD8 T cells were built from anywhere between about 20,000 and 1,000,000 sorted cells, with 10%, 30% or 50% of the purified RNA used. Naive CD8 T cells were FACS-sorted as CD8+CD4-CCR7+CD45RA+ on a BD FACSAria II into RLT Plus buffer. To test detection sensitivity, Jurkat RNA equivalent to roughly eleven TCR copies was spiked into samples of roughly 18,000-1,000,000 naive CD8 T cells. Enrichment of CD8 T cells was performed with RosetteSep CD8+ T Cell Enrichment Cocktail and Ficoll-Paque, after which ACK red cell lysis was carried out. This clonotype was seen more than once but under ten times. Which antigen it targets is not known. One base away there is no much larger clone; base qualities are not given. Library method: PCR. Sequencing took place on an Illumina HiSeq 4000. Bulk TCR libraries were prepared as previously described, using TCR primers listed in Table S5. The Qiagen AllPrep DNA/RNA kit was used to purify total RNA. Before any analysis, reads coming from multiple sequencing runs of the same library were combined into one pool. The authors' analysis ran thus. Reads were retained only if the reads had an exact TCR constant sequence, and the retained reads were trimmed to 150 nt and grouped according to their 12-nt molecular barcodes. Reads inside each barcode group were sub-clustered using a 15% Levenshtein threshold, and a quality-weighted consensus sequence was constructed for each RNA molecule. Non-functional sequences were filtered out, along with any lower-count sequence sitting one edit away from another sequence. On the basis of fitting two negative binomial distributions, barcode sub-clusters with fewer than 20% of the maximum read count were discarded. TCRdb itself trimmed the public reads at Q25 with fastp, ran MiXCR and retained productive beta chains. All rows with the same CDR3 protein become a single entry with the most common DNA and genes. The V and J calls were not made by the authors but by TCRdb's processing. For this sample the table gives around 480,000 distinct CDR3 sequences, of which 20% to 25% were detected only once. The top ten clonotypes cover 0.7% to 1% of the sample.

The CDR3, from cysteine to phenylalanine, totals 12 residues. Just the 36-base CDR3 DNA is kept, in frame starting at base 1. A distance of 13 bases separates the germline ends of V and J, which lose 3 bases and 12 bases respectively. Taken from the germline V gene, the CDR1 and CDR2 loops are MGHDK and SYGVNS. The sequencing input was naive CD8+ T cells from blood, with Jurkat cell RNA spiked in. Interpreted using the paper, the cell subset or site label stands for: FACS-sorted CD8+CD4-CCR7+CD45RA+ naive T cells. The TCR sequence derives from a human donor in good health. Some libraries in this study had Jurkat cell RNA spiked in. The chain uses TRBV25-1 and TRBJ2-3, and TRBD2 may be the D gene, going by 5 matching bases. This receptor has the CDR3 CASSEMAGPQYF. The DNA reads as follows: TGTGCCAGCAGTGAGATGGCGGGCCCTCAGTATTTT.